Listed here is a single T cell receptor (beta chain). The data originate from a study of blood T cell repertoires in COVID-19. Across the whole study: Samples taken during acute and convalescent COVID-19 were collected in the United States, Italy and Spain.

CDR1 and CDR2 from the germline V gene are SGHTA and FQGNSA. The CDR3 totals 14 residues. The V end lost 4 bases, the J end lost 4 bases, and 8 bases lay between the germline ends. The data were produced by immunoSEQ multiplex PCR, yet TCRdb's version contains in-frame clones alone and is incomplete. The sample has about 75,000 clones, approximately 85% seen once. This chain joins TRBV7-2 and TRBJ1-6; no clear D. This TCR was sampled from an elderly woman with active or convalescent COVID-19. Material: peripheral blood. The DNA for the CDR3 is TGTGCCAGCAGCTCCCTGACATATAATTCACCCCTCCACTTT. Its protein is CASSSLTYNSPLHF.